A selection of T cell receptor beta chains follows, all from one sample in a study of cytomegalovirus exposure and HLA in healthy donors. Produced via immunoSEQ multiplex PCR; TCRdb's table is partial and in-frame only. Of some 120,000 clones in the sample, more than 75% were seen once. The sample comprised PBMCs. These receptors originate from a young man in good health and CMV-seronegative. Both conserved end residues are part of each CDR3. D genes are given only for firm matches. Only some rows state a clone size, as once, few, many or a class for expanded clones.

-	TRBV5-1	-	TRBJ2-7	CASSPGLRSGSDEQYF	TGCGCCAGCAGCCCTGGCTTAAGGTCCGGGTCTGACGAGCAGTACTTC
-	TRBV7-9	-	TRBJ2-7	CSSSSGTGPPDEQYF	TGTTCCAGCAGCTCTGGGACTGGGCCTCCGGACGAGCAGTACTTC
-	TRBV2	-	TRBJ1-5	CASSSGRGNQPQHF	TGTGCCAGCAGTTCTGGACGGGGAAATCAGCCCCAGCATTTT
TRBD1	TRBV19	-	TRBJ1-5	CASIEGGTGFQPQHF	TGTGCCAGTATCGAAGGCGGGACAGGGTTTCAGCCCCAGCATTTT
TRBD2	TRBV10-2	-	TRBJ2-3	CASTSGGLAGGPGTTDTQYF	TGCGCCAGCACCTCCGGCGGACTAGCGGGGGGGCCAGGTACCACAGATACGCAGTATTTT
TRBD1	TRBV19	-	TRBJ1-2	CASSTTGDYGYTF	TGTGCCAGTAGTACCACAGGGGATTATGGCTACACCTTC
-	TRBV5-6	-	TRBJ1-6	CASSLASSYNSPLHF	TGTGCCAGCAGCTTGGCTAGCTCCTATAATTCACCCCTCCACTTT
TRBD2	TRBV4-1	-	TRBJ2-3	CASSHLVSGGATDTQYF	TGCGCCAGCAGCCACCTTGTTAGCGGGGGGGCGACAGATACGCAGTATTTT
-	TRBV11-2	-	TRBJ2-7	CASSIWTLKGYEQYF	TGTGCCAGCAGCATCTGGACATTGAAGGGCTACGAGCAGTACTTC
-	TRBV7-9	few	TRBJ2-6	CSSSLRQDSAGANVLTF	TGTTCCAGCAGCTTGAGACAGGACTCGGCTGGGGCCAACGTCCTGACTTTC
TRBD2	TRBV6-1	-	TRBJ2-2	CASRAGSNTGELFF	TGTGCCAGCAGAGCGGGGTCGAACACCGGGGAGCTGTTTTTT
-	TRBV5-1	-	TRBJ1-2	CASSLNQGSNYGYTF	TGCGCCAGCAGCTTAAATCAGGGGTCTAACTATGGCTACACCTTC
TRBD1	TRBV6-1	-	TRBJ1-2	CASSEQGALNYGYTF	TGTGCCAGCAGTGAACAGGGGGCCCTTAACTATGGCTACACCTTC
TRBD1	TRBV19	few	TRBJ2-3	CASSMGTGGLGDTQYF	TGTGCCAGTAGTATGGGGACAGGGGGCCTGGGGGATACGCAGTATTTT
-	TRBV11-2	-	TRBJ2-7	CAGTKKTGSYEQYF	TGTGCCGGCACCAAAAAGACAGGTTCCTACGAGCAGTACTTC
-	TRBV19	once	TRBJ1-1	CASSFGGLYANTEAFF	TGTGCCAGTAGTTTCGGGGGACTTTATGCGAACACTGAAGCTTTCTTT
-	TRBV6-1	-	TRBJ1-2	CASKRQDYGYTF	TGTGCCAGCAAAAGGCAGGACTATGGCTACACCTTC
-	TRBV11-2	few	TRBJ1-1	CASSLFGEAFF	TGTGCCAGCAGCCTGTTCGGTGAAGCTTTCTTT
TRBD2	TRBV7-9	-	TRBJ2-7	CASSPAGTYEQYF	TGTGCCAGCAGCCCAGCGGGAACCTACGAGCAGTACTTC
-	TRBV6-5	-	TRBJ1-1	CASSYEAGANTEAFF	TGTGCCAGCAGTTACGAGGCAGGGGCAAACACTGAAGCTTTCTTT
-	TRBV5-4	-	TRBJ1-2	CTSSLIEPAAGAGYTF	TGTACCAGCAGCTTGATTGAACCTGCCGCAGGTGCTGGCTACACCTTC
TRBD2	TRBV6-5	-	TRBJ2-3	CASSYGIAGAGDTQYF	TGTGCCAGCAGTTACGGGATAGCGGGGGCGGGAGATACGCAGTATTTT
-	TRBV15	-	TRBJ2-7	CATSSSGNSYEQYF	TGTGCCACCAGCAGTTCGGGAAATTCCTACGAGCAGTACTTC
-	TRBV18	few	TRBJ1-1	CASSPRVVSNTEAFF	TGTGCCAGCTCACCACGAGTGGTGTCGAACACTGAAGCTTTCTTT
-	TRBV7-6	-	TRBJ2-2	CASSLARGGELFF	TGTGCCAGCAGCTTAGCGCGAGGCGGGGAGCTGTTTTTT
TRBD1	TRBV14	-	TRBJ2-1	CASSQETDRDYNEQFF	TGTGCCAGCAGCCAAGAAACGGACAGGGACTACAATGAGCAGTTCTTC
-	TRBV4-2	few	TRBJ1-4	CASSQTWGATNEKLFF	TGTGCCAGCAGCCAGACGTGGGGGGCAACTAATGAAAAACTGTTTTTT